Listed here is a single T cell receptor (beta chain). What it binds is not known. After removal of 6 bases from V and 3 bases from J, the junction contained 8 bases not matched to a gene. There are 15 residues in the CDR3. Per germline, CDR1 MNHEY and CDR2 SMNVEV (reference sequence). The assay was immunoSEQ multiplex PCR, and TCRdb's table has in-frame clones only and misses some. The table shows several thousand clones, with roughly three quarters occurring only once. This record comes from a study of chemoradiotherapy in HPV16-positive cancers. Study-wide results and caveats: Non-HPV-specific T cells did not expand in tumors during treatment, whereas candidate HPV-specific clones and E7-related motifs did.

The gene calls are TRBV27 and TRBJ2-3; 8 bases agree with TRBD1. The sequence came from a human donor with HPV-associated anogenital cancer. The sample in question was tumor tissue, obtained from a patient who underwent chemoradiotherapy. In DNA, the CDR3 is TGTGCCAGCAGAGAGTACGGACAGGGAACAGATACGCAGTATTTT. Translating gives CASREYGQGTDTQYF.